This T cell receptor beta chain was captured by sequencing in a study of blood T cells in healthy people across ages. A second PCR of 7 to 11 cycles used a sample-barcoded 5' primer and a J-beta primer mix. TCRdb reprocessed the 5' RACE reads via MiXCR and lists one record per CDR3 protein. The sample contains 550,000 to 600,000 distinct CDR3 sequences, roughly a quarter of which appear only once. Each donor gave about 9.3 milliliters of peripheral blood. This clonotype was counted between two and nine times. This receptor was taken from a woman aged 70-85 years in good health. The sample taken for sequencing was blood.

The CDR3 sequence: CATSRFFSGEFGETQYF. In nucleotides, the CDR3 is TGTGCCACCAGCCGCTTTTTTAGCGGGGAATTCGGAGAGACCCAGTACTTC. The chain has TRBV15 and TRBJ2-5; TRBD2 aligns across 8 bases. Germline V gene data show CDR1 as LNHNV and CDR2 as YYDKDF (reference sequence). The trim removed 5 bases at V and 4 bases at J, leaving 15 bases unmatched. There are 17 residues in the CDR3.